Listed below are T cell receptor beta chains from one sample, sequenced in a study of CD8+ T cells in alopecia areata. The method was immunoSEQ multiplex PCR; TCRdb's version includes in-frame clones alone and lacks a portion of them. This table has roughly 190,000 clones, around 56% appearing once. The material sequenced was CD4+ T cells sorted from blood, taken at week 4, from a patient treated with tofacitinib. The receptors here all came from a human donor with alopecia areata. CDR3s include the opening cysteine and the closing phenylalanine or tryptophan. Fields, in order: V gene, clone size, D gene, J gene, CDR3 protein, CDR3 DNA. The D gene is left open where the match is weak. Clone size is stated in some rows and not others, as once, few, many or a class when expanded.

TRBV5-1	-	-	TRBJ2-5	CASSLAGGSETQYF	TGCGCCAGCAGCTTGGCCGGGGGATCGGAGACCCAGTACTTC
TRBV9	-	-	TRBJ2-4	CASSVGLVKNIQYF	TGTGCCAGCAGCGTAGGACTCGTCAAAAACATTCAGTACTTC
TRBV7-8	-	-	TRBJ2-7	CASSGDRGGEQYF	TGTGCCAGCAGCGGGGATAGGGGCGGCGAGCAGTACTTC
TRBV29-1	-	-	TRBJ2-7	CSVVSGTYEQYF	TGCAGCGTTGTTTCGGGGACCTACGAGCAGTACTTC
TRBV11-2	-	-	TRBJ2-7	CASSPDGSSYEQYF	TGTGCCAGCAGCCCTGACGGTAGCTCCTACGAGCAGTACTTC
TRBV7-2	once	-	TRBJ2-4	CASSLGTNIQYF	TGTGCCAGCAGCTTAGGGACAAACATTCAGTACTTC
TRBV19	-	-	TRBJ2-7	CASSPSPEIEQYF	TGTGCCAGTAGTCCCAGCCCGGAGATTGAGCAGTACTTC
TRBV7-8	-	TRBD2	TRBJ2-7	CASSLGTSNYEQYF	TGTGCCAGCAGCTTAGGGACTAGCAACTACGAGCAGTACTTC
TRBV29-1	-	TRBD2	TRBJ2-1	CSVILAGGSPFF	TGCAGCGTGATTCTAGCGGGAGGTTCACCGTTCTTC
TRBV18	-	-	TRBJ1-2	CASSPAGREGYTF	TGTGCCAGCTCACCCGCGGGAAGGGAAGGCTACACCTTC
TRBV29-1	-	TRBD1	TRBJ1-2	CSAGDRWGYTF	TGCAGCGCCGGGGACAGGTGGGGCTACACCTTC
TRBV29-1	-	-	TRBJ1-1	CSVELFTNTEAFF	TGCAGCGTTGAACTGTTTACGAACACTGAAGCTTTCTTT
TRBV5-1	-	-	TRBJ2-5	CASSLDSLAGETQYF	TGCGCCAGCAGCTTGGACAGCTTAGCAGGGGAGACCCAGTACTTC
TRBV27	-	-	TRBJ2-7	CASSFIGTAEQYF	TGTGCCAGCAGTTTCATCGGGACGGCAGAGCAGTACTTC
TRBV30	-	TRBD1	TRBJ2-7	CAWIGTGNEQYF	TGTGCCTGGATAGGGACAGGGAACGAGCAGTACTTC
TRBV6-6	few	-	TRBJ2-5	CASRQGPSQETQYF	TGTGCCAGCAGACAGGGTCCCTCCCAAGAGACCCAGTACTTC
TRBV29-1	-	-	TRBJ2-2	CSVVPNTGELFF	TGCAGCGTTGTCCCGAACACCGGGGAGCTGTTTTTT
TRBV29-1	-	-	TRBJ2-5	CSVVRPRRETQYF	TGCAGCGTTGTACGGCCCCGGAGGGAGACCCAGTACTTC
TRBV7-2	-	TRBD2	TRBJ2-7	CASSRGWTSGRTYEQYF	TGTGCCAGCAGCCGAGGTTGGACTAGCGGGAGGACCTACGAGCAGTACTTC
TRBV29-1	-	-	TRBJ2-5	CSILDNRQETQYF	TGCAGCATACTCGATAATCGCCAAGAGACCCAGTACTTC
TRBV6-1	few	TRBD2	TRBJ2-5	CASSRGGSETQYF	TGTGCCAGCAGTCGCGGCGGGAGCGAGACCCAGTACTTC
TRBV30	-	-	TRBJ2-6	CAWSRATGANVLTF	TGTGCCTGGAGTAGGGCAACTGGGGCCAACGTCCTGACTTTC
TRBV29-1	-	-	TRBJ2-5	CSVVYETQYF	TGCAGCGTTGTATATGAGACCCAGTACTTC
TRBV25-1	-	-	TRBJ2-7	CASSLRASSYEQYF	TGTGCCAGCAGTTTAAGGGCGAGCTCCTACGAGCAGTACTTC
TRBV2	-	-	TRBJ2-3	CASSSRPSADTQYF	TGTGCCAGCTCCTCAAGGCCCTCGGCAGATACGCAGTATTTT
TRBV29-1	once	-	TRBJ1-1	CSVEMQMNTEAFF	TGCAGCGTTGAAATGCAGATGAACACTGAAGCTTTCTTT
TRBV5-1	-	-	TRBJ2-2	CASSMLGDTGELFF	TGCGCCAGCAGCATGTTAGGGGACACCGGGGAGCTGTTTTTT
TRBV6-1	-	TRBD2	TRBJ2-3	CASSALTSGREDTQYF	TGTGCCAGCAGTGCACTGACTAGCGGGAGGGAGGATACGCAGTATTTT
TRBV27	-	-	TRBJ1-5	CASSPLRDTASNQPQHF	TGTGCCAGCAGTCCTCTCCGGGACACTGCAAGCAATCAGCCCCAGCATTTT
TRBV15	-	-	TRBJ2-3	CATSSRYLSSTDTQYF	TGTGCCACCAGCAGTCGATACCTATCTAGCACAGATACGCAGTATTTT
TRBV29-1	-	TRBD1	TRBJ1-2	CSVEERGGAYGYTF	TGCAGCGTTGAAGAAAGAGGGGGCGCCTATGGCTACACCTTC